This section outlines one T cell receptor (beta chain) sequence together with its context. Its antigen remains unknown. Using immunoSEQ multiplex PCR, the repertoire was profiled, and TCRdb retains in-frame clones only, with some absent. Here the sample spans about 2.1 million clones, about 93% being singletons. Naive CD8 cells, CD45RO-negative and positively selected for CCR7, excluded terminally differentiated effector memory CD45RA+ cells. HIV-negative, healthy adults without recent acute infections or vaccinations were the donors. The data were obtained in a study of shared clonotypes between healthy human individuals. Study at large: Donor composition was a couple of women and three men, aged 18 to 49. Study-wide points: Clonotypes that were shared across a handful of donors made up about 5.1% of naive CD4 clonotypes.

Germline lookup yields CDR1 SGHNT and CDR2 YENEEA. V lost 4 bases, J lost 4 bases, and 15 bases lay in between. This CDR3 contains 15 residues. The material sequenced was naive CD8+ T cells from PBMCs. This TCR was sampled from a man aged 18 to 29 in good health. Some clones in this sample may be carry-over from other donors' samples. The rearrangement uses TRBV11-3 and TRBJ2-3; D may be TRBD1 (5 bases). In DNA, the CDR3 is TGTGCCAGCAGCTCCCCAACCGACAGCGCAGATACGCAGTATTTT. Amino acids: CASSSPTDSADTQYF.